The 17 T cell receptor beta chains below come from one sample, sequenced in a study of T cell repertoires in cytomegalovirus infection. TCRdb re-analysed the reads in MiXCR, keeping a single row per CDR3 protein. The sample lists fewer than 1,000,000 distinct CDR3 sequences, more than 25% occurring once. No antigen has been assigned to these receptors. The sequenced sample was cultured CD8+ T cells from PBMCs, obtained from culture after CMV antigen stimulation. The receptors were gathered from a human donor in good health (CMV status not recorded). Some clones in this sample may be carry-over from other donors' samples.

The gene calls are TRBV7-6 and TRBJ1-3; D gene uncertain. The CDR3 covers 12 residues. CDR1 and CDR2 (germline): SGHVS, FNYEAQ. The V end was cut by 8 bases, the J end by 0 bases, with 5 bases between. Here the CDR3 DNA reads TGTGCCAGCCGACTCTCTGGAAACACCATATATTTT. Translating gives CASRLSGNTIYF.

The table lists this clonotype with a few counts. This chain links TRBV9 with TRBJ2-3, with a weak D call TRBD2 (6 bases). The CDR3 has 14 amino acids. Trimming removed 3 bases from V and 6 bases from J, with 14 bases in between. CDR1 and CDR2 (germline): SGDLS, YYNGEE. The CDR3 DNA reads as TGTGCCAGCAGCGCGGGGGACTCCCCCGATACGCAGTATTTT. Protein product: CASSAGDSPDTQYF.

This clonotype has only a few counts. The chain has TRBV28 and TRBJ2-3; 15 bases map to TRBD2. With 4 bases clipped from V and 0 bases from J, the junction kept 14 bases outside the gene matches. In germline, CDR1 is MDHEN, CDR2 SYDVKM. The CDR3 is 21 amino acids. The CDR3 DNA follows: TGTGCCAGCAGTTCATCTTTTCTTGGGACTAGCGGGGGGACTAGCACAGATACGCAGTATTTT. Its translation is CASSSSFLGTSGGTSTDTQYF.

This clonotype was recorded a few times. The rearrangement links TRBV7-2 to TRBJ1-4; D ambiguous. The CDR3 sequence is 14 residues long. Germline V gives CDR1 SGHTA, CDR2 FQGNSA. In DNA, the CDR3 is TGTGCTTGCCGCTCAGCTTCCAACTCAGAAAAACTGTTTTTT. This sequence encodes CACRSASNSEKLFF.

This clonotype was seen only a few times. V gene TRBV12-5 combines with J gene TRBJ2-3, with no clear D. The CDR3 has 15 amino acids. V was shortened by 0 bases and J by 5 bases, with 12 bases between the two germline ends. Germline V gene sequence: CDR1 LGHNT, CDR2 FRNRAP. CDR3 residues: CASGLVHFGGDTQYF. In DNA, the CDR3 is TGTGCTAGTGGTTTGGTACATTTCGGTGGAGATACGCAGTATTTT.

This clonotype was counted ten times or more. This sequence joins TRBV6-5 and TRBJ1-5; D perhaps matches TRBD1 (6 bases). Trimming took 5 bases from V and 0 from J, leaving 11 bases between them. The length of the CDR3 is 15 residues. Germline values: CDR1 MNHEY, CDR2 SVGAGI. The CDR3 bases are TGTGCCAGCAGTCTCAGGGGCGATAGCAATCAGCCCCAGCATTTT. It yields the protein CASSLRGDSNQPQHF.

This clonotype was detected a few times. The chain links TRBV19 to TRBJ1-5, with unresolved D. The V gene lost 3 bases and the J gene lost 0 bases, with 9 bases spanning the gap. The CDR3 covers 15 residues. Germline CDR1 is LNHDA and CDR2 is SQIVND (reference sequence). The CDR3 is CASSINSYSNQPQHF. The DNA for the CDR3 is TGTGCCAGTAGTATTAACAGCTATAGCAATCAGCCCCAGCATTTT. Using reference TRBV19 and TRBJ1-5 for the parts outside the CDR3, the full variable domain is DGGITQSPKYLFRKEGQNVTLSCEQNLNHDAMYWYRQDPGQGLRLIYYSQIVNDFQKGDIAEGYSVSREKKESFPLTVTSAQKNPTAFYLCASSINSYSNQPQHFGDGTRLSIL.

This clonotype was counted only a few times. The chain has TRBV28 and TRBJ2-2; D call uncertain. The germline V and J ends were trimmed by 6 bases and 0 bases, with 8 bases remaining between them. The CDR3 sequence is 14 residues long. Germline lookup yields CDR1 MDHEN and CDR2 SYDVKM. CDR3 protein: CASRLLTNTGELFF. CDR3 nucleotide sequence: TGTGCCAGCAGGTTACTGACGAACACCGGGGAGCTGTTTTTT.

This clonotype has a handful of counts. V is TRBV7-3 and J is TRBJ2-7; 11 bases line up with TRBD1. V dropped 6 bases and J dropped 3; count of bases not matched to a gene: 13. The CDR3 is made up of 17 amino acids. Germline V lookup: CDR1 SGHTA, CDR2 FQGTGA. This CDR3 reads CASRLWGDRGCGYEQYV. The CDR3 DNA follows: TGTGCCAGCAGGTTATGGGGGGACAGGGGGTGCGGCTACGAGCAGTACGTC.

There are many counts of this clonotype. The CDR3 is CASSLDGGTGNSPLHF. CDR3 bases: TGTGCCAGCAGCTTGGATGGGGGGACGGGTAATTCACCCCTCCACTTT. This chain uses TRBV5-6 with TRBJ1-6; maybe TRBD1 (5 bases). Trimming took off 0 bases at V and 6 bases at J, with 13 bases between the two ends. Germline loops: CDR1 SGHDT, CDR2 YYEEEE. This CDR3 comprises 16 residues.

The rearrangement uses TRBV28 and TRBJ2-5, with D tentatively TRBD1 or TRBD2 (5 bases each). Per germline, CDR1 MDHEN and CDR2 SYDVKM. Trimming shortened V by 6 bases and J by 3 bases, and 20 bases separated the two germline ends. CDR3 length equals 16 residues. The CDR3 nucleotides read TGTGCCAGCAGGCCCTGGAGGCAAGGCAGGGAAGAGACCCAGTACTTC. Residues: CASRPWRQGREETQYF.

The chain uses TRBV19 and TRBJ1-1; D unclear. Trimming took off 3 bases at V and 5 bases at J, with 19 bases between the two ends. The CDR3 length is 16 residues. Germline CDR1 and CDR2: LNHDA and SQIVND (reference sequence). The chain's CDR3 is CASSILPWEVETEAFF. The DNA for the CDR3 is TGTGCCAGTAGTATTCTTCCGTGGGAGGTGGAAACTGAAGCTTTCTTT. The full variable domain, completed using reference TRBV19 and TRBJ1-1, is DGGITQSPKYLFRKEGQNVTLSCEQNLNHDAMYWYRQDPGQGLRLIYYSQIVNDFQKGDIAEGYSVSREKKESFPLTVTSAQKNPTAFYLCASSILPWEVETEAFFGQGTRLTVV.

CDR3 coding DNA: TGTGCCACCTTAAGTTTTAACTATGGCTACACCTTC. It is translated as CATLSFNYGYTF. The chain recombines TRBV6-1 with TRBJ1-2, with unresolved D. Trimming left V 10 bases short and J 1 base short, with 10 bases between. The germline CDR1 and CDR2 sequences are MNHNS and SASEGT. The CDR3 runs 12 residues.

This clonotype has just one count. The V gene is TRBV28, the J gene TRBJ2-1; no firm D call. V was cut by 6 bases and J by 5 bases, with 14 bases left in between. Germline CDR1 MDHEN, CDR2 SYDVKM. This CDR3 has 14 amino acids. CDR3 loop: CASSRVELDNEQFF. CDR3 DNA sequence: TGTGCCAGCAGCCGGGTGGAGTTGGACAATGAGCAGTTCTTC.

The V gene is TRBV7-2, the J gene TRBJ2-5, with TRBD2 identical over 7 bases. Trimming cost V 5 bases and J 5 bases; bases outside gene matches: 8. This CDR3 has 14 residues. CDR1 is SGHTA and CDR2 is FQGNSA in the germline V gene. This chain's CDR3 is CASSPGWGGETQYF. CDR3 nucleotides: TGTGCCAGCAGCCCTGGATGGGGAGGGGAGACCCAGTACTTC.

This chain links TRBV27 with TRBJ1-2; tentatively, D is TRBD1 (6 bases). This CDR3 has 12 amino acids. V was cut by 6 bases and J by 5 bases, with 10 bases left in between. In germline, CDR1 is MNHEY, CDR2 SMNVEV (reference sequence). CDR3 coding DNA: TGTGCCAGCAGACAGGGCCCTTATGGCTACACCTTC. It is translated as CASRQGPYGYTF.

For this clonotype: Just one base apart from a much larger clone, this may be a read error. The chain is built from TRBV7-8 and TRBJ1-5; 10 nucleotides align to TRBD1. This CDR3 spans 16 amino acids. In germline, CDR1 is SGHVS, CDR2 FQNEAQ. CDR3 bases: TGTGTCAGCAGCCCAGGGACAGGGGATCGCAATCAGCCCCAGCATTTT. Translated, it gives CVSSPGTGDRNQPQHF.